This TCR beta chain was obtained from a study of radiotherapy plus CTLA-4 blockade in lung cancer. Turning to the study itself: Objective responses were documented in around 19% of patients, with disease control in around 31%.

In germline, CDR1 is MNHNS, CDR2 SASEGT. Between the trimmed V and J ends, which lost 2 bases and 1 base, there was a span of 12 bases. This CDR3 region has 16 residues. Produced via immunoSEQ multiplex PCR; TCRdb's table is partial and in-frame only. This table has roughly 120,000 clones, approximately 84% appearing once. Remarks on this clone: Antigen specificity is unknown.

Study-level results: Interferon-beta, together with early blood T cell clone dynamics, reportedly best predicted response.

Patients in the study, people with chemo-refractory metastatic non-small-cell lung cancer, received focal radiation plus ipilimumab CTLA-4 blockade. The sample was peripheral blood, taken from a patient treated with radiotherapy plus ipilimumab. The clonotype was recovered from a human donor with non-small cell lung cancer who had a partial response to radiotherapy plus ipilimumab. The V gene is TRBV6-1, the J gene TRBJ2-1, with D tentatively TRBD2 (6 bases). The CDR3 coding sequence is TGTGCCAGCAGTGAATTAGTGGGACTTTCCTACAATGAGCAGTTCTTC. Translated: CASSELVGLSYNEQFF.